This T cell receptor beta chain comes out of a study of blood T cell repertoires in COVID-19. J gave up 8 bases and V 7 bases, and 17 bases lay outside the gene matches. The CDR3 consists of 17 residues. Germline V gives CDR1 SGHRS, CDR2 YFSETQ. In the original analysis: Using reference gene primer amplification, nucleated cell counts were estimated. Libraries were prepared by immunoSEQ multiplex PCR; TCRdb keeps only in-frame clonotypes and omits some of them. V, J and clone size were drawn from that table, and D and trimming were deduced from the DNA. Here the sample spans more than 200,000 clones, approximately 90% being singletons.

The sequence derives from a man in his 70s with acute or convalescent COVID-19. The V call is TRBV5-1, the J call TRBJ2-3, with 12 bases matching TRBD1. Sequencing was performed on peripheral blood. This chain's CDR3 is CASHPLAGQGAGGTQYF. In nucleotides, the CDR3 is TGCGCCAGCCACCCCCTAGCGGGACAGGGGGCGGGAGGTACGCAGTATTTT.